The rows below give T cell receptor beta chains drawn from one sample of a study of T cells in localized non-small cell lung cancer. The method was immunoSEQ multiplex PCR; TCRdb's version includes in-frame clones alone and lacks a portion of them. The sample consists of over 30,000 clones, about nine tenths of them appearing once. This specimen consisted of peripheral blood, obtained before any cancer treatment. These receptor sequences come from a male donor aged 60 or older with stage III lung adenocarcinoma. The CDR3 runs from the conserved cysteine through the conserved F or W. The D gene is left open where the match is weak. The size of a clone is reported for some rows only, either as once, few or many, or as a class for expanded clones.

size: NA
D: NA
V: TRBV7-9
J: TRBJ2-7
DNA: TGTGCCAGCAGCCCCTCGACTTACTCCTACGAGCAGTACTTC
CDR3: CASSPSTYSYEQYF

size: NA
D: TRBD1
V: TRBV25-1
J: TRBJ2-3
DNA: TGTGCCAGCAGTCCCCATCACGGGACAGCTAGCACAGATACGCAGTATTTT
CDR3: CASSPHHGTASTDTQYF

size: NA
D: NA
V: TRBV20-1
J: TRBJ1-4
DNA: TGCAGTGCTACAGTTGGTGAAAAACTGTTTTTT
CDR3: CSATVGEKLFF

size: few
D: NA
V: TRBV18
J: TRBJ1-1
DNA: TGTGCCAGCTCACCACCACTGGGGAACACTGAAGCTTTCTTT
CDR3: CASSPPLGNTEAFF

size: NA
D: NA
V: TRBV18
J: TRBJ1-4
DNA: TGTGCCAGCTCACGCGACCGGCTTACTAATGAAAAACTGTTTTTT
CDR3: CASSRDRLTNEKLFF

size: NA
D: NA
V: TRBV30
J: TRBJ1-5
DNA: TGTGCCTGGAGTGAATTGGTGGACAATCAGCCCCAGCATTTT
CDR3: CAWSELVDNQPQHF

size: NA
D: TRBD2
V: TRBV5-8
J: TRBJ2-5
DNA: TGTGCCAGCAGCTTGGGGTCGTGGCTAGCGGACTACCAAGAGACCCAGTACTTC
CDR3: CASSLGSWLADYQETQYF

size: NA
D: NA
V: TRBV11-2
J: TRBJ2-7
DNA: TGTGCCAGCAGCTTTGGAAAGGGCTCCTACGAGCAGTACTTC
CDR3: CASSFGKGSYEQYF

size: NA
D: NA
V: TRBV5-1
J: TRBJ2-5
DNA: TGCGCCAGCAGCTTGGGTTCGTTCCGAGAGACCCAGTACTTC
CDR3: CASSLGSFRETQYF

size: NA
D: NA
V: TRBV7-2
J: TRBJ2-7
DNA: TGTGCCAGCAGCCTCCAGATTACAGGATCCGAGCAGTACTTC
CDR3: CASSLQITGSEQYF

size: NA
D: NA
V: TRBV5-1
J: TRBJ2-3
DNA: TGCGCCAGCAGCTTGAAGTCGGCAGACACAGATACGCAGTATTTT
CDR3: CASSLKSADTDTQYF

size: NA
D: NA
V: TRBV6-6
J: TRBJ1-2
DNA: TGTGCCAGTCAATTCCGACGGAGTTGGAGCTACACCTTC
CDR3: CASQFRRSWSYTF

size: NA
D: TRBD1
V: TRBV6-1
J: TRBJ2-3
DNA: TGTGCCAGCATCCAGGACAGGGGTACAGATACGCAGTATTTT
CDR3: CASIQDRGTDTQYF

size: NA
D: NA
V: TRBV7-2
J: TRBJ2-7
DNA: TGTGCCAGCAGCCCCCGGTCCCCCTACGAGCAGTACTTC
CDR3: CASSPRSPYEQYF

size: NA
D: NA
V: TRBV6-5
J: TRBJ1-2
DNA: TGTGCCAGCAGTCAGGGGTATGGCTACACCTTC
CDR3: CASSQGYGYTF

size: NA
D: TRBD1
V: TRBV28
J: TRBJ1-6
DNA: TGTGCCATCAAATCCGGGACAGGGGTGATTGGACTCCACTTT
CDR3: CAIKSGTGVIGLHF